A selection of T cell receptor beta chains follows, all from one sample in a study of blood T cells in healthy people across ages. TCRdb re-called the 5' RACE reads with MiXCR, one entry per CDR3 protein. The sample contains 500,000 to 650,000 distinct CDR3 sequences, roughly a quarter of which appear only once. These data also featured in a second study, about T cells of mothers and their children.

The sample was blood. The receptor set was obtained from a boy aged 2 to 10 in good health. CDR3s include the opening cysteine and the closing phenylalanine or tryptophan. A D gene is named only where the DNA matches it firmly. Only some rows state a clone size, as once, few, many or a class for expanded clones.

TRBV7-8	TRBJ2-5	NA	many	CASSLASGTGQETQYF	TGTGCCAGCAGCTTAGCGTCAGGGACGGGCCAAGAGACCCAGTACTTC
TRBV7-2	TRBJ2-3	TRBD2	few	CASSTSGVRTDTQYF	TGTGCCAGCAGCACTAGCGGGGTCCGCACAGATACGCAGTATTTT
TRBV9	TRBJ2-5	NA	NA	CASSVVPGEYETQYF	TGTGCCAGCAGCGTAGTTCCGGGGGAATATGAGACCCAGTACTTC
TRBV5-1	TRBJ2-3	TRBD1	few	CASSPAQTGGWTQYF	TGCGCCAGCAGCCCGGCGCAAACAGGGGGCTGGACGCAGTATTTT
TRBV29-1	TRBJ1-2	TRBD1	few	CSVEGGQGSYGYTF	TGCAGCGTTGAAGGTGGACAGGGTTCCTATGGCTACACCTTC
TRBV20-1	TRBJ2-4	NA	few	CSARLTFEPIQYF	TGCAGTGCTAGACTGACCTTCGAACCTATTCAGTACTTC
TRBV12-3/TRBV12-4	TRBJ2-7	NA	NA	CASSLDRSDYEQYF	TGTGCCAGCAGTTTAGATAGGTCCGACTACGAGCAGTACTTC
TRBV11-3	TRBJ2-1	TRBD2	few	CASSFTSGRGNEQFF	TGTGCCAGCAGCTTTACTAGCGGGAGGGGGAATGAGCAGTTCTTC
TRBV27	TRBJ1-1	NA	NA	CASSFRGSGTEAFF	TGTGCCAGCAGTTTCCGGGGATCGGGCACTGAAGCTTTCTTT
TRBV7-2	TRBJ1-5	TRBD1	NA	CGSSLGQGAGINQPQHF	TGTGGCAGCAGCTTAGGGCAGGGGGCTGGAATCAATCAGCCCCAGCATTTT
TRBV6-5	TRBJ2-1	TRBD2	few	CASSYPSGRGNHEQFF	TGTGCCAGCAGTTACCCTAGCGGGAGAGGTAACCATGAGCAGTTCTTC
TRBV5-1	TRBJ2-7	NA	few	CASSFTTGPYEQYF	TGCGCCAGCAGCTTTACGACAGGCCCCTACGAGCAGTACTTC
TRBV12-3/TRBV12-4	TRBJ1-2	TRBD1	NA	CASSIQGFYGYTF	TGTGCCAGCAGTATACAGGGGTTCTATGGCTACACCTTC
TRBV12-3/TRBV12-4	TRBJ1-2	NA	few	CASRVDPDYGYTF	TGTGCCAGCAGGGTGGATCCGGATTATGGCTACACCTTC
TRBV3-1	TRBJ2-7	NA	NA	CASSQEMNYEQYF	TGTGCCAGCAGCCAAGAAATGAACTACGAGCAGTACTTC
TRBV6-1	TRBJ2-1	TRBD2	NA	CASSETFLAGSDNEQFF	TGTGCCAGCAGTGAAACGTTCCTAGCGGGGAGCGACAATGAGCAGTTCTTC
TRBV9	TRBJ1-5	NA	NA	CASSVGPGESQPQHF	TGTGCCAGCAGCGTAGGCCCGGGGGAAAGTCAGCCCCAGCATTTT
TRBV20-1	TRBJ2-7	TRBD2	few	CSVRGSSYEQYF	TGCAGTGTTCGCGGGAGCAGCTACGAGCAGTACTTC
TRBV10-2	TRBJ2-5	NA	few	CASSVSGVETQYF	TGCGCCAGCAGTGTTTCCGGGGTAGAGACCCAGTACTTC
TRBV6-2/TRBV6-3	TRBJ1-2	NA	NA	CASSYWVVDNYGYTF	TGTGCCAGCAGTTACTGGGTGGTGGATAACTATGGCTACACCTTC
TRBV29-1	TRBJ2-5	TRBD2	NA	CSVQPSGGRETQYF	TGCAGCGTTCAGCCCTCGGGGGGGCGAGAGACCCAGTACTTC
TRBV3-1	TRBJ2-7	NA	NA	CASSVGIYEQYF	TGTGCCAGCAGCGTGGGGATTTACGAGCAGTACTTC
TRBV5-1	TRBJ2-5	NA	few	CASRRANNQETQYF	TGCGCCAGCCGAAGGGCTAACAACCAAGAGACCCAGTACTTC
TRBV10-3	TRBJ2-2	NA	few	CAIRATGEGANTGELFF	TGTGCCATCAGGGCGACAGGGGAGGGAGCGAACACCGGGGAGCTGTTTTTT
TRBV20-1	TRBJ1-2	TRBD1	once	CSATTGGVAYGYTF	TGCAGTGCCACTACAGGGGGCGTAGCTTATGGCTACACCTTC
TRBV27	TRBJ2-7	NA	NA	CASGFVAYEQYF	TGTGCCAGCGGGTTCGTGGCCTACGAGCAGTACTTC